This TCR beta chain appears in the sequencing data of a study of cytomegalovirus exposure and HLA in healthy donors. Study context: About 85 million unique TCRs from HLA-typed donors were held in an early release of data. Whole-study results and caveats: Across donors, presence/absence analyses took sequencing depth to be roughly uniform. It was reported in a later analysis that an Asian-associated ancestry cluster showed fewer N-insertions than the 666-donor mean.

Amplification used 60 Vbeta primers and 13 Jbeta primers. Some clones are missing from TCRdb's copy, which holds only in-frame ones; the method was immunoSEQ multiplex PCR. The sample has 130,000 or so clones, approximately 77% seen once. CDR1 is MNHEY, CDR2 SVGAGI, per germline. This CDR3 comprises 8 residues. In regard to this clone: No antigen is known for it. The junction shows a germline mismatch at one end, possibly a read error.

V and J are TRBV6-5 and TRBJ1-1, with D unclear. The source material was PBMCs. The TCR comes from a man aged 18 to 30 in good health and CMV-seronegative. The CDR3 reads CAGPCLIF. CDR3 nucleotide sequence: TGTGCCGGGCCCTGTCTGATCTTT.